This passage covers 20 T cell receptor beta chains from one sample sequenced in a study of CD8+CD57+ T cells in acquired aplastic anemia. Profiling that covered TCR beta VDJ and CDR3 relied on genomic DNA as its template. A single record per CDR3 protein comes from TCRdb applying MiXCR to the reads. The table has hundreds of thousands of distinct CDR3 sequences, around three fifths seen once. CD8+CD57+ cell expansion, shown by flow cytometry, had occurred in the patients selected for sequencing. The sequencing sample was made of sorted CD4+, CD8+, or CD8+CD57+ T cells (not recorded which) from PBMCs. These receptors all stem from a human donor with aplastic anemia.

V and J are TRBV10-3 and TRBJ1-2; 7 bases line up with TRBD1. CDR3 length: 14 residues. From germline, CDR1 is ENHRY and CDR2 SYGVKD. V lost 2 bases to trimming and J lost 4 bases; unmatched junction nucleotides: 4. CDR3 loop: CAISETGESYGYTF. CDR3 bases: TGTGCCATCAGTGAGACAGGGGAGAGCTATGGCTACACCTTC.

This clonotype was found many times. The chain employs TRBV19 and TRBJ1-4, with 7 bases lining up with TRBD1. Trimming removed 5 bases from V and 3 bases from J; junction bases left unmatched: 12. CDR1 and CDR2 from the germline V gene are LNHDA and SQIVND (reference sequence). CDR3 size: 17 residues. CDR3 sequence (DNA): TGTGCCAGTAGTCCAATCACAGGACAGGCGGCTAATGAAAAACTGTTTTTT. Encoded protein: CASSPITGQAANEKLFF.

This clonotype was picked up many times. The chain uses TRBV29-1 and TRBJ2-1; the D gene is possibly TRBD1 (5 bases). Trimming removed 4 bases from V and 0 bases from J, with 10 bases in between. In germline, CDR1 is SQVTM, CDR2 ANQGSEA. CDR3 length: 14 amino acids. The CDR3 nucleotides read TGCAGCGTTGTACGGACAAGCTCCTACAATGAGCAGTTCTTC. Its translation: CSVVRTSSYNEQFF.

There are many counts of this clonotype. This chain uses TRBV6-1 with TRBJ2-1; maybe TRBD2 (5 bases). The germline V gene has CDR1 MNHNS and CDR2 SASEGT. V was clipped by 6 bases and J by 5 bases, with 14 bases between them. CDR3 length equals 14 residues. CDR3 loop: CASRVALTNNEQFF. The CDR3 DNA is TGTGCCAGCAGAGTAGCGTTAACCAACAATGAGCAGTTCTTC.

The chain is built from TRBV7-9 and TRBJ1-2; 9 bases map to TRBD1. The germline CDR1 and CDR2 sequences are SEHNR and FQNEAQ (reference sequence). The J segment lost 4 bases and the V segment lost 3 bases, leaving 3 bases of the junction unmatched. This CDR3 is built from 14 residues. CDR3 sequence: CASSLGTGFYGYTF. DNA of the CDR3: TGTGCCAGCAGCTTGGGGACAGGGTTCTATGGCTACACCTTC.

This chain connects TRBV5-5 to TRBJ1-6; 10 nucleotides align to TRBD1. Trimming cost V 4 bases and J 9 bases; bases outside gene matches: 7. The CDR3 runs to 15 residues. CDR1 and CDR2 from the germline V gene are SGHKS and YYEKEE (reference sequence). The CDR3 DNA follows: TGTGCCAGCAGCGTATCGGACAGGGGGTCTTCACCCCTCCACTTT. It codes for CASSVSDRGSSPLHF. The entire variable domain, with the rest obtained from reference TRBV5-5 and TRBJ1-6, is as follows: DAGVTQSPTHLIKTRGQQVTLRCSPISGHKSVSWYQQVLGQGPQFIFQYYEKEERGRGNFPDRFSARQFPNYSSELNVNALLLGDSALYLCASSVSDRGSSPLHFGNGTRLTVT.

This clonotype has a handful of counts. The V gene is TRBV29-1, the J gene TRBJ2-1; 7 nucleotides line up with TRBD1. V was clipped by 7 bases and J by 0 bases; unmatched bases: 9. The CDR3 covers 15 residues. The V gene's germline CDR1 is SQVTM and CDR2 ANQGSEA. CDR3 coding DNA: TGCAGCGCCGGGGAGACAGGGAGCTCCTACAATGAGCAGTTCTTC. It yields the protein CSAGETGSSYNEQFF.

This clonotype was counted between two and nine times. The rearrangement links TRBV20-1 to TRBJ1-3; 8 bases match TRBD1. Germline lookup yields CDR1 DFQATT and CDR2 SNEGSKA (reference sequence). Trimming took 3 bases from V and 2 from J; bases not matched to a gene: 6. The CDR3 has 15 amino acids. Here the CDR3 reads CSASRTGPTGNTIYF. The CDR3 DNA follows: TGCAGTGCTAGCCGGACAGGGCCTACTGGAAACACCATATATTTT.

The V gene is TRBV20-1, the J gene TRBJ2-3; 10 positions match TRBD1. The germline V gene encodes CDR1 DFQATT and CDR2 SNEGSKA (reference sequence). V shed 5 bases, J shed 3 bases, and the junction held 2 bases outside the gene matches. The CDR3 sequence is 13 residues long. The CDR3 sequence: CSAGTGATDTQYF. The CDR3 bases are TGCAGTGCTGGGACAGGGGCGACAGATACGCAGTATTTT.

The chain couples TRBV7-2 to TRBJ1-6; D gene uncertain. The CDR3 is made up of 13 amino acids. V lost 5 bases and J 10 bases, leaving 12 bases between the germline ends. Germline values: CDR1 SGHTA, CDR2 FQGNSA. Here the CDR3 DNA reads TGTGCCAGCAGCAAGCTTAACCTCTCACCCCTCCACTTT. Amino acids: CASSKLNLSPLHF. Variable domain in full (rest from reference TRBV7-2 and TRBJ1-6): GAGVSQSPSNKVTEKGKDVELRCDPISGHTALYWYRQSLGQGLEFLIYFQGNSAPDKSGLPSDRFSAERTGGSVSTLTIQRTQQEDSAVYLCASSKLNLSPLHFGNGTRLTVT.

Many counts were recorded for this clonotype. V is TRBV3-1 and J is TRBJ1-1; D is undetermined. The V and J ends lost 0 bases and 4 bases respectively, with 9 bases between them. Germline V gene data show CDR1 as LGHDT and CDR2 as YNNKEL (reference sequence). There are 14 residues in the CDR3. In DNA form, the CDR3 reads TGTGCCAGCAGCCAAGAAGGGTCATCCACTGAAGCTTTCTTT. This translates into CASSQEGSSTEAFF.

The table lists this clonotype with a few counts. The conserved closing phenylalanine or tryptophan is absent in this CDR3, likely reflecting a read error. It is unclear where the CDR3 begins or ends on the DNA, so no DNA is shown, and the CDR3 is as TCRdb lists it. The V gene is TRBV20-1, the J gene TRBJ2-3; the table's TRBD2 call for D was not verified on the DNA. Termini included, the CDR3 measures 9 amino acids. Germline CDR1 reads DFQATT; CDR2 reads SNEGSKA (reference sequence). Here the CDR3 reads CSATGLAGV.

The chain combines TRBV6-1 with TRBJ1-5; D remains ambiguous. There are 13 residues in the CDR3. Trimming left V 2 bases short and J 4 bases short, with 6 bases between. Per the germline V gene, CDR1 is MNHNS and CDR2 is SASEGT. The CDR3 loop reads CASSEYENQPQHF. CDR3 bases: TGTGCCAGCAGTGAATATGAGAATCAGCCCCAGCATTTT.

The rearrangement joins TRBV2 to TRBJ2-1; 11 positions match TRBD2. Germline V CDR1 and CDR2: SNHLY, FYNNEI. This CDR3 contains 17 residues. After removal of 5 bases from V and 4 bases from J, the junction contained 10 bases not matched to a gene. The CDR3 sequence: CASSFHTGTSGYNEQFF. The CDR3, as DNA: TGTGCCAGCAGTTTCCACACCGGGACTAGCGGATACAATGAGCAGTTCTTC. The entire variable domain, with the rest obtained from reference TRBV2 and TRBJ2-1, is as follows: EPEVTQTPSHQVTQMGQEVILRCVPISNHLYFYWYRQILGQKVEFLVSFYNNEISEKSEIFDDQFSVERPDGSNFTLKIRSTKLEDSAMYFCASSFHTGTSGYNEQFFGPGTRLTVL.

V gene TRBV19 combines with J gene TRBJ1-6; TRBD1 is a possible D gene (6 bases). Germline V gene data show CDR1 as LNHDA and CDR2 as SQIVND (reference sequence). The CDR3 totals 17 residues. V was shortened by 5 bases and J by 7 bases, with 21 bases between the two germline ends. The CDR3 protein is CASSDTGTRLTNSPLHF. CDR3 coding DNA: TGTGCCAGTAGTGATACAGGGACGAGGCTGACGAATTCACCCCTCCACTTT.

V and J are TRBV7-9 and TRBJ1-2; a weak D match, TRBD1 (6 bases). Trimming took off 2 bases at V and 8 bases at J, with 12 bases between the two ends. Germline CDR1 and CDR2: SEHNR and FQNEAQ (reference sequence). The CDR3 is 13 residues long. The CDR3 DNA follows: TGTGCCAGCAGCTTATCGGGGGGCAGCGGCTACACCTTC. This gives the protein CASSLSGGSGYTF.

This clonotype was seen ten or more times. The gene calls are TRBV20-1 and TRBJ1-3, with D perhaps matching TRBD1 (5 bases). Germline CDR1 is DFQATT and CDR2 is SNEGSKA (reference sequence). The CDR3 consists of 15 residues. The V gene lost 2 bases and the J gene lost 0 bases, with 11 bases spanning the gap. CDR3 protein: CSARSGGSSGNTIYF. CDR3 nucleotide sequence: TGCAGTGCTAGAAGCGGGGGAAGCTCTGGAAACACCATATATTTT.

This sequence joins TRBV10-3 and TRBJ2-2, with D perhaps matching TRBD1 (6 bases). This CDR3 is built from 13 residues. Germline V gives CDR1 ENHRY, CDR2 SYGVKD. The germline V and J ends were trimmed by 9 bases and 5 bases, with 13 bases remaining between them. This CDR3 reads CAIQGRHTGELFF. The CDR3 DNA reads TGTGCCATACAGGGAAGGCATACCGGGGAGCTGTTTTTT.

This chain uses TRBV19 with TRBJ2-7; D gene uncertain. Trimming stripped 8 bases from V and 2 bases from J, with 16 bases between. Germline CDR1 is LNHDA and CDR2 is SQIVND (reference sequence). There are 14 residues in the CDR3. The CDR3 loop is CASEGHDSPYEQYF. As DNA, the CDR3 is TGTGCCAGTGAAGGGCACGATTCACCCTACGAGCAGTACTTC.

As regards this clonotype: The germline gene is not matched at one end of the junction; a read error may be the cause. V usage is TRBV20-1 and J usage is TRBJ2-1; no reliable D call. There are 10 residues in the CDR3. Germline CDR1 DFQATT, CDR2 SNEGSKA (reference sequence). This CDR3 is CSVGVNEKFF. CDR3 sequence (DNA): TGCAGTGTAGGTGTGAATGAGAAGTTCTTC.